This T cell receptor (beta chain) was recovered during a study of blood T cell repertoires in COVID-19. Across the whole study: COVID-19 samples collected from the United States, Italy and Spain covered acute and convalescent phases.

V trimming: 2 bases; J trimming: 2 bases; junction bases outside the gene matches: 3. Germline V gives CDR1 KGHSH, CDR2 LQKENI. The CDR3 runs to 16 residues. Using immunoSEQ multiplex PCR, the repertoire was profiled, and TCRdb retains in-frame clones only, with some absent. The table has about 70,000 clones, around 86% seen once. This clone was seen a single time. This clonotype originated in a woman aged 60-75 years with acute or convalescent COVID-19. The chain combines TRBV18 with TRBJ1-4, with TRBD1 matching 9 bases. Sequencing was performed on peripheral blood. The CDR3 region is CASSPKQGATNEKLFF. CDR3 in DNA: TGTGCCAGCTCACCAAAACAGGGGGCCACTAATGAAAAACTGTTTTTT.